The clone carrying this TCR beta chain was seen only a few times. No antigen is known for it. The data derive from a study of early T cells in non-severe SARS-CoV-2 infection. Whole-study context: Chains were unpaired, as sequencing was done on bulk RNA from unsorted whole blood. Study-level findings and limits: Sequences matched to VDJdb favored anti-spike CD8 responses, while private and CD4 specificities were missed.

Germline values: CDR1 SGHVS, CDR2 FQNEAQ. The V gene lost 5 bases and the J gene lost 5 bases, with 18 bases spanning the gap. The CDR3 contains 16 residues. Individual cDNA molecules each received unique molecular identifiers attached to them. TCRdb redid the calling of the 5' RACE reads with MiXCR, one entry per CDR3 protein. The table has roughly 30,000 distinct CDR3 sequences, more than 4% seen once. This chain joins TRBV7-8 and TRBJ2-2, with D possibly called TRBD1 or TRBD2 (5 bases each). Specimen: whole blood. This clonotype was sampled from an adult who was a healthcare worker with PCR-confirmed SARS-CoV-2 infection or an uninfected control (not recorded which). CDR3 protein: CASSTLSGTQTGELFF. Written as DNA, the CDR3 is TGTGCCAGCAGCACCCTCTCCGGGACGCAAACCGGGGAGCTGTTTTTT.